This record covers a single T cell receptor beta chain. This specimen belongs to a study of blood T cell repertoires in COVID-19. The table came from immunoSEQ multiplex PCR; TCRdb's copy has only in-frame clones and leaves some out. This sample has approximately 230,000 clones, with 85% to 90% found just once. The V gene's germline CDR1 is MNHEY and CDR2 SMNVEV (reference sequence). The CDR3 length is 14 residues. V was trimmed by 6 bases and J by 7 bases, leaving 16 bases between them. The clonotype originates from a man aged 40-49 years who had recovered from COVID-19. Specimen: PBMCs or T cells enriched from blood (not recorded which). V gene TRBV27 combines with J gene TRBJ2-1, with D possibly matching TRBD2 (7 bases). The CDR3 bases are TGTGCCAGCAGGAGCTATGGGAGGGGGAATGAGCAGTTCTTC. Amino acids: CASRSYGRGNEQFF.